One sample yielded the 27 T cell receptor beta chains listed below, sequenced in a study of T-cell memory formation after mild COVID-19. One entry per CDR3 protein, called by TCRdb with MiXCR from the 5' RACE reads. The sample yields fewer than 150,000 distinct CDR3 sequences, approximately 5.9% seen once. Sequencing input: PBMCs or a T cell subset sorted from them (not recorded which). The receptors come from an adult woman who had mild COVID-19 (a few samples of this study predate the infection). Cell type and time point are not known.

This clonotype has just a few counts. The gene calls are TRBV10-3 and TRBJ2-1; no reliable D call. The V gene's germline CDR1 is ENHRY and CDR2 SYGVKD. This CDR3 region has 17 residues. V dropped 0 bases and J dropped 5 bases, with 17 bases sitting between them. The CDR3 sequence: CAISESVGSLGNNEQFF. In DNA form, the CDR3 reads TGTGCCATCAGTGAGTCCGTTGGCAGCCTGGGAAACAATGAGCAGTTCTTC.

This clonotype turned up a few times. The chain recombines TRBV2 with TRBJ2-7; D may correspond to TRBD1 or TRBD2 (5 bases each). CDR3 length: 14 amino acids. Trimming shortened V by 4 bases and J by 5 bases, and 15 bases separated the two germline ends. Germline V CDR1 and CDR2: SNHLY, FYNNEI. CDR3 bases: TGTGCCAGCAGTGGAACGGGACGGCTAAACGAGCAGTACTTC. Translated, it gives CASSGTGRLNEQYF.

This clonotype was observed at least ten times. J is TRBJ2-1 and V is TRBV7-2, with D tentatively TRBD1 (5 bases). V lost 3 bases and J 9 bases, leaving 15 bases between the germline ends. Germline CDR1 and CDR2: SGHTA and FQGNSA. The CDR3 loop spans 14 amino acids. Here the CDR3 DNA reads TGTGCCAGCAGCTTTGGTAGGACAAGCGCTGAGCAGTTCTTC. Amino acid sequence: CASSFGRTSAEQFF.

This clonotype appeared many times. The rearrangement uses TRBV6-5 and TRBJ2-3; 7 positions agree with TRBD2. V was pared by 0 bases and J by 2 bases, with 5 bases of the junction left unmatched. The germline gives CDR1 MNHEY, CDR2 SVGAGI. The CDR3 consists of 16 residues. CDR3: CASSYSRGRATDTQYF. The CDR3 DNA is TGTGCCAGCAGTTACTCGAGAGGGAGGGCCACAGATACGCAGTATTTT.

This clonotype appeared a few times. The chain couples TRBV18 to TRBJ2-7; no firm D call. Trimming removed 1 base from V and 3 bases from J, with 13 bases in between. Germline loops: CDR1 KGHSH, CDR2 LQKENI. The length of the CDR3 is 15 residues. The CDR3 DNA reads as TGTGCCAGCTCACCACGACGTCAGCGAGACTACGAGCAGTACTTC. This codes for CASSPRRQRDYEQYF.

The rearrangement links TRBV7-9 to TRBJ1-6; D unresolved. Trimming removed 5 bases at V and 5 bases at J, with 10 bases between. Germline CDR1 reads SEHNR; CDR2 reads FQNEAQ (reference sequence). This CDR3 is built from 14 residues. DNA for the CDR3: TGTGCCAGCAGCCCCGATTTCAATAATTCACCCCTCCACTTT. Protein: CASSPDFNNSPLHF.

This clonotype showed up just a few times. This chain connects TRBV7-2 to TRBJ1-1; 8 bases fit TRBD1. The CDR3 extends over 16 amino acids. Trimming removed 2 bases from V and 0 bases from J; junction bases left unmatched: 5. Germline loops: CDR1 SGHTA, CDR2 FQGNSA. The CDR3 sequence: CASSLLAGGLNTEAFF. CDR3 bases: TGTGCCAGCAGCTTATTGGCAGGGGGCTTGAACACTGAAGCTTTCTTT.

This clonotype occurred many times. The chain uses TRBV20-1 and TRBJ2-5, with 9 bases lining up with TRBD1. V dropped 6 bases and J dropped 5; count of bases not matched to a gene: 13. Germline assignment: CDR1 DFQATT and CDR2 SNEGSKA (reference sequence). The CDR3 totals 15 residues. CDR3 region: CSARQGTGSMETQYF. The CDR3 DNA reads TGCAGTGCCCGACAAGGGACAGGGAGTATGGAGACCCAGTACTTC.

This clonotype was counted a few times. V and J are TRBV7-2 and TRBJ2-3; D ambiguous. V was cut by 5 bases and J by 7 bases, with 10 bases left in between. CDR1 SGHTA and CDR2 FQGNSA come from the germline V gene. The CDR3 has 12 amino acids. The CDR3: CASSHPPNTQYF. Written as DNA, the CDR3 is TGTGCCAGCAGCCACCCCCCGAATACGCAGTATTTT. Using reference TRBV7-2 and TRBJ2-3 for the parts outside the CDR3, the full variable domain is GAGVSQSPSNKVTEKGKDVELRCDPISGHTALYWYRQSLGQGLEFLIYFQGNSAPDKSGLPSDRFSAERTGGSVSTLTIQRTQQEDSAVYLCASSHPPNTQYFGPGTRLTVL.

This clonotype has only a few counts. CDR3 sequence: CASSPRTSGLNLYNEQFF. In DNA form, the CDR3 reads TGTGCCAGCAGCCCCAGGACTAGCGGGCTGAACTTATACAATGAGCAGTTCTTC. This chain connects TRBV9 to TRBJ2-1, with 11 bases lining up with TRBD2. J was trimmed by 4 bases and V by 4 bases; bases with no gene match: 13. There are 18 residues in the CDR3. The germline gives CDR1 SGDLS, CDR2 YYNGEE. Full variable domain (remainder filled in from reference TRBV9 and TRBJ2-1): DSGVTQTPKHLITATGQRVTLRCSPRSGDLSVYWYQQSLDQGLQFLIQYYNGEERAKGNILERFSAQQFPDLHSELNLSSLELGDSALYFCASSPRTSGLNLYNEQFFGPGTRLTVL.

The chain has TRBV6-1 and TRBJ2-5; TRBD2 matches 12 bases. Germline values: CDR1 MNHNS, CDR2 SASEGT. With 10 bases clipped from V and 4 bases from J, the junction kept 10 bases outside the gene matches. The CDR3 runs to 15 residues. The chain's CDR3 is CATKGLAGKRETQYF. The CDR3 region has the DNA TGTGCCACCAAAGGACTAGCGGGAAAGCGAGAGACCCAGTACTTC.

This chain connects TRBV7-8 to TRBJ1-5; TRBD1 aligns across 9 bases. The CDR3 is 19 amino acids. Looked up from germline, CDR1 is SGHVS and CDR2 is FQNEAQ. Trimming at V came to 1 base and at J to 3 bases, leaving 13 bases not matched to a gene. The CDR3 is CASSLVPLAGTGFNQPQHF. In nucleotides, the CDR3 is TGTGCCAGCAGCTTAGTCCCCCTGGCGGGGACAGGGTTCAATCAGCCCCAGCATTTT. The full variable domain, rest sourced from reference TRBV7-8 and TRBJ1-5, is GAGVSQSPRYKVAKRGQDVALRCDPISGHVSLFWYQQALGQGPEFLTYFQNEAQLDKSGLPSDRFFAERPEGSVSTLKIQRTQQEDSAVYLCASSLVPLAGTGFNQPQHFGDGTRLSIL.

The sample holds many counts of this clonotype. The rearrangement joins TRBV4-2 to TRBJ2-4; TRBD2 matches at 13 bases. V trimming: 1 base; J trimming: 2 bases; junction bases outside the gene matches: 5. The CDR3 length is 18 residues. CDR1 is LGHNA, CDR2 YNFKEQ, per germline. The CDR3 loop is CASSQAGTSGMPKNIQYF. Here the CDR3 DNA reads TGTGCCAGCAGCCAAGCCGGGACTAGCGGGATGCCCAAAAACATTCAGTACTTC.

The V gene is TRBV12-3 or TRBV12-4, the J gene TRBJ2-1; TRBD1 might be the D (6 bases). Trimming took 5 bases from V and 9 from J, leaving 14 bases between them. The CDR3 consists of 13 residues. CDR3 bases: TGTGCCAGCAGTAAAGGACAGCGGCGTGAGCAGTTCTTC. Encoded protein: CASSKGQRREQFF.

The rearrangement uses TRBV7-2 and TRBJ2-1; a weak D match, TRBD2 (6 bases). This CDR3 contains 16 residues. V was clipped by 2 bases and J by 6 bases, with 17 bases between them. Germline V CDR1 and CDR2: SGHTA, FQGNSA. CDR3 in DNA: TGTGCCAGCAGCTTAAAACCCGGGACTCTCAGCAATGAGCAGTTCTTC. Protein sequence: CASSLKPGTLSNEQFF.

This clonotype was detected only a few times. This chain uses TRBV20-1 with TRBJ2-7; D may correspond to TRBD1 or TRBD2 (5 bases each). Germline V CDR1 and CDR2: DFQATT, SNEGSKA (reference sequence). CDR3 size: 14 residues. V was shortened by 3 bases and J by 6 bases, with 18 bases between the two germline ends. The CDR3, as DNA: TGCAGTGCTAGCCCGGGACCCAAAAGAACCGAGCAGTACTTC. The encoded protein is CSASPGPKRTEQYF.

This clonotype was detected many times. The chain couples TRBV9 to TRBJ2-7, with 9 bases that match TRBD1. This CDR3 is built from 13 residues. From germline, CDR1 is SGDLS and CDR2 YYNGEE. Trimming took 7 bases from V and 2 from J; bases not matched to a gene: 4. CDR3 coding DNA: TGTGCCAGCGGTAGGACAGGGGCCTACGAGCAGTACTTC. Encoded protein: CASGRTGAYEQYF.

This clonotype appeared a few times. The V and J genes are TRBV7-9 and TRBJ1-1; 7 nucleotides agree with TRBD1. The CDR3 is 12 amino acids. Per the germline V gene, CDR1 is SEHNR and CDR2 is FQNEAQ (reference sequence). V lost 4 bases and J lost 10; bases outside the gene matches: 6. The CDR3 DNA is TGTGCCAGCAGCTACCAAGGGGGCAGAGCTTTCTTT. Its protein product is CASSYQGGRAFF.

The rearrangement links TRBV6-2 or TRBV6-3 to TRBJ2-1; D gene unclear. Per the germline V gene, CDR1 is MNHEY and CDR2 is SVGEGT. The V end was cut by 0 bases, the J end by 0 bases, with 9 bases between. This CDR3 comprises 16 residues. CDR3 DNA sequence: TGTGCCAGCAGTTACTCAGGCAGAGGCTCCTACAATGAGCAGTTCTTC. Translated: CASSYSGRGSYNEQFF.

This clonotype was seen at least ten times. The chain joins TRBV20-1 to TRBJ1-1; no reliable D call. The CDR3 extends over 14 amino acids. Germline V CDR1 and CDR2: DFQATT, SNEGSKA (reference sequence). Deletions cut 1 base from V and 1 base from J, with 10 bases between. CDR3 DNA sequence: TGCAGTGCTAGAGGACACCGCACGAACACTGAAGCTTTCTTT. This sequence encodes CSARGHRTNTEAFF.

The genes are TRBV5-1 and TRBJ2-7; unclear D gene. Germline CDR1 and CDR2: SGHRS and YFSETQ. The V end was cut by 3 bases, the J end by 3 bases, with 13 bases between. This CDR3 contains 14 residues. The CDR3 here is CASSSGNGIYEQYF. The CDR3 region has the DNA TGCGCCAGCAGCTCCGGTAACGGAATCTACGAGCAGTACTTC.

This clonotype was picked up a small number of times. The rearrangement joins TRBV20-1 to TRBJ2-5, with D unresolved. This CDR3 has 13 residues. Germline V gives CDR1 DFQATT, CDR2 SNEGSKA (reference sequence). V lost 5 bases and J 5 bases, leaving 15 bases between the germline ends. DNA for the CDR3: TGCAGTGCTCCCCCGGGCGTGGGGGAGACCCAGTACTTC. It translates to CSAPPGVGETQYF.

The chain couples TRBV30 to TRBJ1-3; D not certain. The CDR3 has 13 amino acids. Germline-derived CDR1 and CDR2 are GTSNPN and SVGIG (reference sequence). Trimming pared 0 bases from V and 3 bases from J, leaving 6 bases between. The CDR3 is CAWSVFVGNTIYF. The CDR3 DNA is TGTGCCTGGAGTGTATTCGTTGGAAACACCATATATTTT.

This clonotype was counted a few times. The V and J genes are TRBV20-1 and TRBJ2-3, with D possibly TRBD1 on 6 matching bases. The CDR3 spans 16 residues. Germline V gene sequence: CDR1 DFQATT, CDR2 SNEGSKA (reference sequence). V shed 3 bases and J shed 0 bases, with 16 bases lying between them. The CDR3 sequence: CSARNRDTFSTDTQYF. Written as DNA, the CDR3 is TGCAGTGCTAGGAATAGGGACACCTTTAGCACAGATACGCAGTATTTT.

This clonotype was seen a few times. The rearrangement links TRBV24-1 to TRBJ1-5; D is uncertain. With 4 bases removed from V and 7 bases from J, the gap between germline ends came to 7 bases. Germline CDR1 KGHDR, CDR2 SFDVKD. The CDR3 totals 12 residues. In DNA form, the CDR3 reads TGTGCCACCAGTGACCCCGGCCAGCCCCAGCATTTT. It is translated as CATSDPGQPQHF.

The chain employs TRBV12-3 or TRBV12-4 and TRBJ2-1; a weak D match, TRBD1 (5 bases). This CDR3 has 14 amino acids. V dropped 6 bases and J dropped 2 bases, with 11 bases sitting between them. CDR3 sequence (DNA): TGTGCCAGCAGACGACAGTCAACCTACAATGAGCAGTTCTTC. Translated, it gives CASRRQSTYNEQFF.

This clonotype was observed a handful of times. The chain uses TRBV10-2 and TRBJ1-1; the D gene is possibly TRBD1 (5 bases). Trimming pared 0 bases from V and 9 bases from J, leaving 11 bases between. There are 13 residues in the CDR3. Germline CDR1 is WSHSY and CDR2 is SAAADI. The CDR3 loop is CASSESETEKAFF. CDR3 nucleotide sequence: TGCGCCAGCAGTGAGTCGGAGACAGAAAAAGCTTTCTTT.